What follows describes a single T cell receptor (beta chain). What it binds is not known. The data stem from a study of OX40 agonist ivuxolimab in advanced cancers. Whole-study context: Allowance was made for prior anti-PD-1, anti-PD-L1 or anti-CTLA-4 therapy, and 40% to 45% had some. Study outcomes and limitations: Average numbers of expanded clones were greater in CD8+ T cells than in CD4+.

In germline, CDR1 is LGHNA, CDR2 YSLEER. V lost 0 bases, J lost 8 bases, and 11 bases stayed unmatched. The CDR3 runs to 18 residues. The protocol was immunoSEQ multiplex PCR, while the TCRdb copy is restricted to in-frame clones and leaves out a portion. The sample records more than 10,000 clones, around 83% being singletons. The V and J genes are TRBV4-3 and TRBJ2-1; TRBD2 matches 12 bases. The source is an adult with an advanced solid tumor such as melanoma, head and neck, liver or kidney cancer. The sample in question was CD4+ or CD8+ T cells sorted from blood, obtained in a trial of the OX40 agonist ivuxolimab. The CDR3 region has the DNA TGCGCCAGCAGCCAAGACTGGACTAGCGGGACATCAGGGGATGAGCAGTTCTTC. Amino acids: CASSQDWTSGTSGDEQFF.